This TCR beta chain was recovered during a study of long-term antiretroviral therapy in people with HIV. The study, taken as a whole, reports: Among HIV repertoires, CDR3 length ranges were narrower than those of controls.

This clone occurred once. Its cognate antigen is unknown. Germline V gene lookup returns CDR1 MNHEY and CDR2 SMNVEV (reference sequence). There are 12 residues in the CDR3. The V segment lost 7 bases and the J segment 4 bases; nucleotides outside the gene matches: 2. The assay, immunoSEQ v3.0, was run at survey level. TCRdb's table, derived via immunoSEQ multiplex PCR, lists solely in-frame clones and lacks some. The sample yields some 33,000 clones, about 96% seen once. The sequences come from unsorted PBMCs, collected 6.5 to 6.6 years after starting antiretroviral therapy. The receptor was derived from a man aged 25-40 years with HIV. The chain uses TRBV27 and TRBJ2-7, with 9 bases fitting TRBD2. Written as DNA, the CDR3 is TGTGCCAGCAAGCTAGCGGGGTACGAGCAGTACTTC. This gives the protein CASKLAGYEQYF.